The clone carrying this TCR beta chain was seen only a few times. Source study methods: A per-sample median of around 91,000 TCRs was observed, with counts ranging from about 23,224 to 700,000. TCRdb re-derived calls from the RACE reads in MiXCR, one entry per CDR3 protein. TCRdb's processing, not the study's, gives the V and J calls here. The table records approximately 260,000 distinct CDR3 sequences, about 8.1% of them present only once. This specimen belongs to a study of human T cells and chemical hapten exposure. About the study: Chiefly women, the patients showed alopecia areata, totalis or universalis.

The time point: pre-sensitization, week 0. The treatment denotes: therapeutic diphenylcyclopropenone sensitization with weekly scalp DPC. Sequencing used whole blood, obtained in connection with sensitization to the hapten diphenylcyclopropenone (DPC). The TCR sequence derives from a woman aged 40-49 years with alopecia areata. Some clones in this sample may be carry-over from other donors' samples.

The CDR3 DNA is TGTGCCAGCAGCTTAGATAGGCTTAGCAATCAGCCCCAGCATTTT. Amino acid sequence: CASSLDRLSNQPQHF. The rearrangement uses TRBV7-2 and TRBJ1-5; no clear D gene. Trimming stripped 1 base from V and 0 bases from J, with 7 bases between. Germline V CDR1 and CDR2: SGHTA, FQGNSA. This CDR3 region has 15 residues.